These T cell receptor beta chains were read from a single sample in a study of T cells in localized non-small cell lung cancer. Some clones are missing from TCRdb's copy, which holds only in-frame ones; the method was immunoSEQ multiplex PCR. The table includes approximately 34,000 clones, 93% detected once. The sample was peripheral blood, taken before any cancer treatment. Receptor source: a female donor over 55 with stage I lung adenocarcinoma. The CDR3 runs from the conserved cysteine through the conserved F or W. Each record gives: J gene, clone size, V gene, D gene, CDR3 DNA, CDR3 protein. A D gene is named only where the DNA matches it firmly. Not every row has a clone size; where given, it reads once, few, many or a size class.

j_call: TRBJ2-2; clone_size: .; v_call: TRBV4-3; d_call: TRBD2; cdr3_nt: TGCGCCAGCAGCCAATCTTACCATTTACTAGCGGGAGGGAAAACCGGGGAGCTGTTTTTT; cdr3_aa: CASSQSYHLLAGGKTGELFF
j_call: TRBJ1-5; clone_size: .; v_call: TRBV2; d_call: .; cdr3_nt: TGTGCCACCACTCGGGTGGGGAGTCAGCCCCAGCATTTT; cdr3_aa: CATTRVGSQPQHF
j_call: TRBJ1-2; clone_size: .; v_call: TRBV9; d_call: .; cdr3_nt: TGTGCCAGCAGCGTAGGCATTAACTATGGCTACACCTTC; cdr3_aa: CASSVGINYGYTF
j_call: TRBJ2-2; clone_size: .; v_call: TRBV15; d_call: TRBD2; cdr3_nt: TGTGCCACCAGCGGCTTAGCGGGGGGGCCCACCGGGGAGCTGTTTTTT; cdr3_aa: CATSGLAGGPTGELFF
j_call: TRBJ2-1; clone_size: .; v_call: TRBV9; d_call: .; cdr3_nt: TGTGCCAGCAGCCCGAGACAGGATAGCTCCTACAATGAGCAGTTCTTC; cdr3_aa: CASSPRQDSSYNEQFF
j_call: TRBJ1-4; clone_size: .; v_call: TRBV27; d_call: TRBD1; cdr3_nt: TGTGCCAGCAGACGACAGGGCCCTAATGAAAAACTGTTTTTT; cdr3_aa: CASRRQGPNEKLFF
j_call: TRBJ1-5; clone_size: .; v_call: TRBV6-1; d_call: .; cdr3_nt: TGTGCCAGCAGCGAACTACAGGGTATTAGGAATCAGCCCCAGCATTTT; cdr3_aa: CASSELQGIRNQPQHF
j_call: TRBJ2-2; clone_size: .; v_call: TRBV7-2; d_call: .; cdr3_nt: TGTGCCAGCAGTGAGGGGGGCAAGAACACCGGGGAGCTGTTTTTT; cdr3_aa: CASSEGGKNTGELFF
j_call: TRBJ2-1; clone_size: few; v_call: TRBV11-3; d_call: TRBD2; cdr3_nt: TGTGCCAGCAGCCCCCGGACTAGCGGCTCCTACAATGAGCAGTTCTTC; cdr3_aa: CASSPRTSGSYNEQFF
j_call: TRBJ1-2; clone_size: few; v_call: TRBV6-5; d_call: .; cdr3_nt: TGTGCCAGCAGTTTCAAGCAGGGGAGGGATGGCTACACCTTC; cdr3_aa: CASSFKQGRDGYTF
j_call: TRBJ1-2; clone_size: .; v_call: TRBV7-8; d_call: .; cdr3_nt: TGTGCCAGCAGCTTAGTACAGGGCGGGGTAGCGGGGGGCTACACCTTC; cdr3_aa: CASSLVQGGVAGGYTF
j_call: TRBJ1-5; clone_size: .; v_call: TRBV4-3; d_call: .; cdr3_nt: TGCGCCAGCAGCCGTGATTACTCTAGCAATCAGCCCCAGCATTTT; cdr3_aa: CASSRDYSSNQPQHF
j_call: TRBJ1-5; clone_size: few; v_call: TRBV2; d_call: .; cdr3_nt: TGTGCCAGCAGTCTACTGGATCCCGCCAGTCAGCCCCAGCATTTT; cdr3_aa: CASSLLDPASQPQHF
j_call: TRBJ1-2; clone_size: .; v_call: TRBV10-3; d_call: TRBD1; cdr3_nt: TGTGCCATCAGCGGGGACAGAGATGGCTACACCTTC; cdr3_aa: CAISGDRDGYTF
j_call: TRBJ2-7; clone_size: .; v_call: TRBV14; d_call: TRBD2; cdr3_nt: TGTGCCAGCAGCTGGCGGGCGGGGGGCCTATACGAGCAGTACTTC; cdr3_aa: CASSWRAGGLYEQYF
j_call: TRBJ1-4; clone_size: .; v_call: TRBV7-2; d_call: .; cdr3_nt: TGTGCCAGCAGCTTGTCGCTCGATCGAGAAAAACTGTTTTTT; cdr3_aa: CASSLSLDREKLFF
j_call: TRBJ2-1; clone_size: once; v_call: TRBV5-6; d_call: TRBD2; cdr3_nt: TGTGCCAGCAGCCCCGCAGCGGGAGGGCCCAATGAGCAGTTCTTC; cdr3_aa: CASSPAAGGPNEQFF
j_call: TRBJ1-1; clone_size: .; v_call: TRBV6-5; d_call: .; cdr3_nt: TGTGCCAGTATTACTAACACTGAAGCTTTCTTT; cdr3_aa: CASITNTEAFF
j_call: TRBJ2-1; clone_size: once; v_call: TRBV5-4; d_call: .; cdr3_nt: TGCGCCAGCAGCCAAGGGCGGAGATTCATCGATGAGCAGTTCTTC; cdr3_aa: CASSQGRRFIDEQFF
j_call: TRBJ2-1; clone_size: .; v_call: TRBV29-1; d_call: .; cdr3_nt: TGCAGCGTTGAAGACTTGGCGGGACGTAAGCGGTTCTTC; cdr3_aa: CSVEDLAGRKRFF
j_call: TRBJ1-3; clone_size: .; v_call: TRBV5-1; d_call: .; cdr3_nt: TGCGCCAGCAGCCTCCAGGGACATGGAAACACCATATATTTT; cdr3_aa: CASSLQGHGNTIYF
j_call: TRBJ2-2; clone_size: .; v_call: TRBV15; d_call: TRBD1; cdr3_nt: TGTGCCACCAGCAGGGGGACAGGGTTGGTCGGGGAGCTGTTTTTT; cdr3_aa: CATSRGTGLVGELFF
j_call: TRBJ1-2; clone_size: .; v_call: TRBV19; d_call: .; cdr3_nt: TGTGCCAGTAGTACAGCTTACTATGGCTACACCTTC; cdr3_aa: CASSTAYYGYTF
j_call: TRBJ1-5; clone_size: .; v_call: TRBV28; d_call: TRBD1; cdr3_nt: TGTGCCAGCAGCCCCGGGACAGGGGATCAGCCCCAGCATTTT; cdr3_aa: CASSPGTGDQPQHF
j_call: TRBJ2-5; clone_size: .; v_call: TRBV30; d_call: .; cdr3_nt: TGTGCCTGGAGTGTACGAATTGGGGAGACCCAGTACTTC; cdr3_aa: CAWSVRIGETQYF
j_call: TRBJ2-3; clone_size: once; v_call: TRBV11-3; d_call: TRBD2; cdr3_nt: TGTGCCAGCAGCTTAGGGCAGGGAGGGATTGGCACAGATACGCAGTATTTT; cdr3_aa: CASSLGQGGIGTDTQYF
j_call: TRBJ1-2; clone_size: .; v_call: TRBV18; d_call: .; cdr3_nt: TGTGCCAGCTCACCATCGCAGGACTATGGCTACACCTTC; cdr3_aa: CASSPSQDYGYTF
j_call: TRBJ1-1; clone_size: .; v_call: TRBV28; d_call: .; cdr3_nt: TGTGCCAGCAGTTTAGGTGTGGCTGAAGCTTTCTTT; cdr3_aa: CASSLGVAEAFF
j_call: TRBJ2-3; clone_size: .; v_call: TRBV7-9; d_call: TRBD2; cdr3_nt: TGTGCCAGCAGCTTAAAACGGGAGGGGGGGGATACGCAGTATTTT; cdr3_aa: CASSLKREGGDTQYF
j_call: TRBJ1-3; clone_size: .; v_call: TRBV5-4; d_call: .; cdr3_nt: TGTGCCAGCAGCTTGCCGGGTCTCTCTGGAAACACCATATATTTT; cdr3_aa: CASSLPGLSGNTIYF
j_call: TRBJ1-3; clone_size: .; v_call: TRBV18; d_call: .; cdr3_nt: TGTGCCAGCTCACCAGAGGGAAGCTACTCTGGAAACACCATATATTTT; cdr3_aa: CASSPEGSYSGNTIYF
j_call: TRBJ2-2; clone_size: .; v_call: TRBV21-1; d_call: .; cdr3_nt: TGTGCCAGCAGCAAACTGCGGGTCGTCGGGGAGCTGTTTTTT; cdr3_aa: CASSKLRVVGELFF
j_call: TRBJ1-5; clone_size: .; v_call: TRBV6-5; d_call: TRBD1; cdr3_nt: TGTGCCAGCAGTTACCGACAGGGAAGGAATCAGCCCCAGCATTTT; cdr3_aa: CASSYRQGRNQPQHF